These 5 T cell receptor beta chains share one sample of origin, sequenced in a study of blood T cell repertoires in COVID-19. Repertoires were generated with immunoSEQ multiplex PCR, while TCRdb's copy carries only in-frame clones and drops some. The sample carries roughly 180,000 clones, 94% recorded once. Material for sequencing was peripheral blood. The receptors here all came from a man under 40 with COVID-19, enrolled during active disease.

The genes are TRBV18 and TRBJ1-1; D is unclear. The CDR3 loop spans 14 amino acids. The germline V and J ends were trimmed by 4 bases and 1 base, with 10 bases remaining between them. Germline V gene data show CDR1 as KGHSH and CDR2 as LQKENI. CDR3 in DNA: TGTGCCAGCTCACAGTTACGGTCGAACACTGAAGCTTTCTTT. This translates into CASSQLRSNTEAFF.

V and J are TRBV11-3 and TRBJ1-1; 9 nucleotides line up with TRBD1. CDR1 and CDR2 from the germline V gene are SGHNT and YENEEA. Trimming removed 5 bases from V and 5 bases from J; junction bases left unmatched: 9. CDR3 size: 15 residues. The DNA of the CDR3 is TGTGCCAGCAGCCCGGGACAGGGAAAAGAGACTGAAGCTTTCTTT. This encodes CASSPGQGKETEAFF.

The chain employs TRBV9 and TRBJ2-7, with 10 bases fitting TRBD2. The V segment lost 3 bases and the J segment 6 bases; nucleotides outside the gene matches: 3. Germline loops: CDR1 SGDLS, CDR2 YYNGEE. This CDR3 comprises 13 residues. CDR3 protein: CASSERTSGEQYF. CDR3 DNA sequence: TGTGCCAGCAGCGAGAGGACTAGCGGCGAGCAGTACTTC.

With respect to this clone: In the same sample, other DNA sequences code for this CDR3. J is TRBJ1-5 and V is TRBV5-1, with D perhaps TRBD1 (5 bases). This CDR3 is 13 amino acids long. Per the germline V gene, CDR1 is SGHRS and CDR2 is YFSETQ. Trimming took 0 bases from V and 5 from J, leaving 6 bases between them. CDR3 protein: CASSLGGDQPQHF. CDR3 nucleotides: TGCGCCAGCAGCTTGGGGGGCGATCAGCCCCAGCATTTT.

CDR3 residues: CASSRDRIAEAFF. CDR3 nucleotide sequence: TGTGCCAGTAGCAGGGACAGGATTGCTGAAGCTTTCTTT. The chain carries TRBV19 and TRBJ1-1; 8 nucleotides line up with TRBD1. This CDR3 has 13 amino acids. The J segment lost 6 bases and the V segment lost 6 bases, leaving 6 bases of the junction unmatched. Germline CDR1 and CDR2: LNHDA and SQIVND (reference sequence).